This T cell receptor (beta chain) is drawn from a study of cytomegalovirus exposure and HLA in healthy donors (dated by TCRdb to 2016 to 2017). For the wider study: An earlier analysis of approximately 550 of the donors reported 250 to 300 Gb of sequence data and around 110 million unique TCR beta sequences from 150 million to 200 million T cells. The study aimed to test whether cataloging public T cell receptors could reveal signatures of past pathogen exposure. A later analysis re-examined previously published TCR beta repertoires from 600 to 700 donors and added high-resolution HLA genotyping to investigate patterns of TCR occurrence. High-throughput TCR immunosequencing, statistical association of individual TCRs with disease status, and machine learning were combined to predict cytomegalovirus infection status. An early release covering more than 500 HLA-typed donors comprised about 310 gigabases of sequencing data and around 80 million unique TCR sequences. Besides the first cohort of approximately 670 subjects, a separate validation cohort made up of over 95 different subjects was used. Typing coverage differed by locus: A, B, C, DRB1 and DQB1 were typed in about 629-630 donors, DQA1 in 522, DPA1 in 600 to 610, and DPB1 in 400 to 490. All discovery cohort repertoires had been generated on a single sequencing platform. In a later genetic analysis, genome-wide SNP genotypes for about 60% of the 666 donors were used, and that subset was treated as a discovery cohort. HLA typing covered class I and class II loci at four-digit resolution. Across about 380 genotyped donors of the cohort, an average of about 240,000 unique TCR beta nucleotide sequences per donor were sequenced, and 15% to 20% of those sequences were non-productive. Donor age, sex, ethnicity and CMV serostatus were compiled alongside the repertoire data. The T cell repertoires of around 730 subjects were profiled by immunosequencing and related to cytomegalovirus serostatus. A handful of DR-DQ haplotypes were handled as single units for association and clustering because linkage in the cohort was strong. In an earlier analysis of 550 to 700 of the donors, high-throughput TCR beta sequencing was used to judge whether each TCR beta V gene segment behaved as functional or pseudogenic. The later analysis used no new phenotypic data to find candidate immune exposures, relying instead on TCR beta sequences and their occurrence across donors. Of the roughly 430 genotyped donors, 81% fell in the genetic ancestry cluster associated with self-reported Caucasian donors.

This clone was found once. The antigen it binds to is not known. No qualities accompany the bases; no much larger clone lies one base away. The cohort consisted of hundreds of healthy bone marrow donors. At the time of sampling, every cohort member was nominally healthy, though immune exposures that went unrecorded were likely present. The donor tested CMV seronegative and was one of the 352 seronegative cohort members. A peripheral blood sample was collected from each donor, and TCR beta sequencing was performed on peripheral blood mononuclear cells. The Qiagen DNeasy Blood Extraction Kit was used to extract genomic DNA from the blood cell samples. General conclusions and limits of the study: In an earlier analysis of 500 to 650 of the donors, most TCR beta V segments appeared in productive rearrangements about 87% or about 30% of the time, broadly matching IMGT annotations. The only immune exposure information available for the cohort was CMV serostatus. Because counts were too low, about 17 rarely observed V segments, including chromosome 9 orphons, were excluded from the earlier analysis of about 500 of the donors. Correlated functional status among segregating V segments might be attributable to linkage disequilibrium, but an unknown experimental factor could not be ruled out. A later genetic analysis associated a missense DCLRE1C variant with V-gene and J-gene trimming of TCR beta chains, and an independent cohort replicated the association. Specific HLA alleles were associated with around 18,000 TCR beta sequences at a false discovery rate of 0.05 in a later analysis. Strong co-occurrence of HLA alleles, especially DR and DQ, made assigning TCR associations to individual alleles difficult. Cytomegalovirus status was reported to be diagnosed by the classifier with high specificity and sensitivity in both the original and validation cohorts. The presence/absence analyses assumed that sequencing depth was roughly uniform across donors, and that assumption may not be true. In the study, 164 TCR beta chains were listed as associated with cytomegalovirus. The authors suggested that the approach could potentially be generalized to other disease states and immunological phenotypes. This cohort had only TCR beta chains sequenced, and the lack of alpha or paired-chain data limited which features could be detected. HLA typing was unavailable for some donors at each locus, so association tests used only the typed subset. Most TCR sequences were seen in very few donors, while some public TCRs were found in many individuals. A later genetic analysis reported fewer N-insertions in productive TCRs among donors in an Asian-associated ancestry cluster than the approximately 700-donor mean. Three of the identified cytomegalovirus-associated TCR beta chains were confirmed in vitro to be specific for cytomegalovirus antigens. A further reported finding was that TCR beta sequences accurately predicted the HLA-A and HLA-B alleles for most subjects in the first cohort. According to a later analysis, parvovirus B19, influenza, CMV and Epstein-Barr virus appeared linked to several top co-occurrence clusters. In a later analysis, the rate of TCR association differed among HLA loci, with DRB1 alleles having the most associated TCRs and HLA-C alleles having the fewest. According to a later analysis, most CMV-associated TCR beta chains appeared to be HLA-restricted, and the HLA associations seemed to be driven largely by CMV exposure. Some IMGT-functional V segments, including TRBV6-2 and TRBV6-3, could not be told apart with the 87-base-pair reads, so those segments were excluded. A cluster of highly shared sequence variants was judged likely to be a technical artifact of the sequencing pipeline. In a later analysis, HLA-associated TCR beta chains were found to be more clonally expanded and to have lower generation probabilities than equally common non-associated chains.

Library prep was done by the immunoSEQ multiplex PCR assay. The multiplex PCR relied on a mix of 60 forward primers for TCR Vbeta segments and 13 reverse primers for TCR Jbeta segments. The CDR3 region of rearranged TCR beta genes was amplified from genomic DNA by a multiplex PCR assay. The amplified TCR beta libraries were sequenced on the Illumina HiSeq System as 87-base-pair reads. As for the authors' bioinformatics: A later analysis counted about 80 million unique TCR beta chains across the 550 to 800 repertoires, and 9 million to 14 million of these chains were shared by at least two donors. Raw reads were error-corrected and collapsed into unique sequences by a nearest-neighbor algorithm in which closely related sequences were merged to remove PCR and sequencing errors. CDR3 sequences were aligned to IMGT reference sequences to assign V, D and J gene segments. For a sequence to be retained, at least a six-nucleotide match to both a V gene segment and a J gene segment was required. Rearrangements were classified as productive when the CDR3 lacked stop codons and remained in frame with V and J, and all other rearrangements were classified as non-productive. CDR3 was defined by IMGT convention, running from the second conserved V-encoded cysteine to the conserved J-encoded phenylalanine. The earlier analysis of 587 of the donors excluded sequences that lacked an unambiguous match to a single V gene segment. An earlier analysis of about 590 of the donors classified V segments as functional when productive rearrangements were above 56.7% and as segregating when the standard deviation between donors was above 5%. To diagnose cytomegalovirus status from the catalog of TCR beta chain sequences, a statistical classification framework was built. A later analysis assigned V and J genes by comparing TCR nucleotide sequences with IMGT/GENE-DB human TR gene sequences. Using the TCRdist pipeline, a later analysis assigned CDR3 sequences along with most-parsimonious VDJ recombination scenarios. In a later analysis, each TCR beta chain was defined by its CDR3 amino acid sequence together with its V-gene family, and reads without a unique V-gene family were excluded. As a way to deal with suspected cross-contamination and a sequencing artifact, a later analysis dropped approximately 570 nucleotide sequences that were highly shared and had low generation probability. In a later analysis, a clonal expansion index for each public chain was calculated from normalized within-repertoire ranks of inferred template counts. In a later analysis, generation probabilities were computed with a VDJ recombination model fitted to out-of-frame rearrangements, and the resulting probabilities were checked against IGoR. In a later analysis, hypergeometric tests were used to score TCR-TCR, TCR-HLA and TCR-CMV co-occurrence, with a repertoire-size bias correction applied to TCR pairs. In a later analysis, false discovery rates were estimated by permuting HLA or CMV assignments 20 times. In a later analysis, co-occurring TCRs were grouped using DBSCAN, and TCRdist sequence similarity was added for clustering within HLA-allele-positive subsets. Co-occurrence clustering excluded repertoires with fewer than 30,000 or more than 120,000 public chains, plus five with anomalous nucleotide sharing. TCRdb obtained this table from immuneACCESS and retained in-frame rearrangements with V and J assigned. These tables miss some clones; where compared with another copy, unresolved V genes account for less than half of the shortfall, and the remainder is unexplained. The V and J calls and the clone size are those of that table, but D and trimming were determined from the DNA. Here the sample has some 150,000 clones; 70% to 85% occur a single time. In total, the top ten clones hold more than 3.5% of the sample.

The CDR3, cysteine through phenylalanine, is 15 amino acids long. Only the CDR3 portion is preserved as DNA: 45 bases, with reading frame beginning at the first base. Germline trimming: 1 base from V, 3 bases from J; junction bases outside gene matches: 6. The CDR1 and CDR2 encoded by the germline V gene are LGHNA and YSLEER. The sequencing sample was made of PBMCs. This TCR derives from a man in his forties or fifties in good health and CMV-seronegative. This chain is built from TRBV4-3 and TRBJ2-7; 7 nucleotides in the junction match TRBD2. The DNA is as follows: TGCGCCAGCAGCCAAGTTACGGGGGGAGACTACGAGCAGTACTTC. It codes for CASSQVTGGDYEQYF.